These 27 T cell receptor beta chains were sequenced from one sample in a study of vaccination and CD4 T cells after COVID-19. Their antigens remain unidentified. Scientists ran DNA taken from cultured CD4+ T cells through the Oncomine TCR Beta short-read assay for sequencing. TCRdb re-analysed the PCR reads in MiXCR, keeping a single row per CDR3 protein. The sample yields some 7,600 distinct CDR3 sequences, more than 35% seen once. This sample's treatment: roughly ten-day PBMC culture with coronavirus spike peptide pools or control peptides (ViraFEST assay). One should note that the unexposed donor's CD4+ T cells were collected before the COVID-19 pandemic (2011-2018). Sequenced material: CD4+ T cells from blood, cultured in vitro. Every receptor here comes from a human donor in good health.

This clonotype was picked up a small number of times. The V and J genes are TRBV12-3 or TRBV12-4 and TRBJ1-5; no definite D call. The length of the CDR3 is 15 residues. V lost 6 bases and J 1 base, leaving 13 bases between the germline ends. The CDR3 spells CASSLFWESNQPQHF. In nucleotides, the CDR3 is TGTGCCAGCAGCCTCTTTTGGGAAAGCAATCAGCCCCAGCATTTT.

This clonotype was detected only once. The chain joins TRBV7-8 to TRBJ2-1, with TRBD2 as a possible D gene (5 bases). Looked up from germline, CDR1 is SGHVS and CDR2 is FQNEAQ. V was pared by 0 bases and J by 0 bases, with 9 bases between. This CDR3 contains 16 residues. CDR3 bases: TGTGCCAGCAGCTTAGCAGAGCGGAGCTCCTACAATGAGCAGTTCTTC. Its protein product is CASSLAERSSYNEQFF.

This rearrangement joins TRBV5-5 to TRBJ1-1; the D is unclear. The CDR3 length is 12 residues. Trimming stripped 2 bases from V and 1 base from J, with 3 bases between. The V gene's germline CDR1 is SGHKS and CDR2 YYEKEE (reference sequence). CDR3 protein: CASSFRNTEAFF. Written as DNA, the CDR3 is TGTGCCAGCAGCTTCAGGAACACTGAAGCTTTCTTT.

A few counts support this clonotype. The chain carries TRBV30 and TRBJ1-2; weak D call: TRBD1 (6 bases). This CDR3 is 13 amino acids long. Between the trimmed V and J ends, which lost 5 bases and 4 bases, there was a span of 14 bases. CDR1 GTSNPN and CDR2 SVGIG come from the germline V gene (reference sequence). CDR3 loop: CAWGGGFGYGYTF. In DNA form, the CDR3 reads TGTGCCTGGGGAGGGGGGTTCGGCTATGGCTACACCTTC.

The chain is built from TRBV6-5 and TRBJ2-1; no reliable D call. Trimming took off 2 bases at V and 4 bases at J, with 9 bases between the two ends. Germline V gene data show CDR1 as MNHEY and CDR2 as SVGAGI. This CDR3 has 14 amino acids. CDR3 loop: CASSYQDGYNEQFF. The CDR3 DNA sequence: TGTGCCAGCAGTTACCAGGACGGTTACAATGAGCAGTTCTTC.

Notes on this clonotype: Compared with germline, one end of the junction differs, possibly owing to a read error. The chain joins TRBV7-9 to TRBJ1-1; TRBD1 aligns across 10 bases. CDR1 and CDR2 (germline): SEHNR, FQNEAQ (reference sequence). The CDR3 has 14 amino acids. The CDR3 DNA reads TGTGCCAGCAGGTTAGACAGGGGGCAAGCTGAAGCTTTCTTT. Amino acid sequence: CASRLDRGQAEAFF.

The chain uses TRBV28 and TRBJ2-7; either TRBD1 or TRBD2 may fit D (5 bases each). Deletions cut 6 bases from V and 9 bases from J, with 21 bases between. This CDR3 is 14 amino acids long. Germline CDR1 reads MDHEN; CDR2 reads SYDVKM. CDR3 sequence reads: CASSHGTAGIGQYF. CDR3 DNA sequence: TGTGCCAGCAGCCACGGGACGGCCGGCATTGGGCAGTACTTC.

The genes are TRBV29-1 and TRBJ1-2; D not resolved. CDR3 length: 11 residues. CDR1 and CDR2 (germline): SQVTM, ANQGSEA. V shed 4 bases and J shed 6 bases, with 9 bases lying between them. CDR3 in DNA: TGCAGCGTTGTCGGCGGGGATGGCTACACCTTC. Its protein product is CSVVGGDGYTF. Full variable domain (remainder filled in from reference TRBV29-1 and TRBJ1-2): SAVISQKPSRDICQRGTSLTIQCQVDSQVTMMFWYRQQPGQSLTLIATANQGSEATYESGFVIDKFPISRPNLTFSTLTVSNMSPEDSSIYLCSVVGGDGYTFGSGTRLTVV.

V is TRBV19 and J is TRBJ1-1, with 7 bases aligning to TRBD1. This CDR3 has 17 residues. After removal of 5 bases from V and 0 bases from J, the junction contained 12 bases not matched to a gene. The germline CDR1 and CDR2 sequences are LNHDA and SQIVND (reference sequence). The CDR3 region is CASSRTEGTVVNTEAFF. In nucleotides, the CDR3 is TGTGCCAGTAGTCGGACAGAGGGGACAGTGGTGAACACTGAAGCTTTCTTT.

Only a few counts were recorded for this clonotype. CDR3 sequence (DNA): TGTGCCAGTAGCGTCACAGGGGGCAATCAGCCCCAGCATTTT. Its translation: CASSVTGGNQPQHF. This chain connects TRBV19 to TRBJ1-5; 7 bases fit TRBD1. V trimming: 6 bases; J trimming: 2 bases; junction bases outside the gene matches: 4. Germline loops: CDR1 LNHDA, CDR2 SQIVND (reference sequence). CDR3 length: 14 amino acids.

This clonotype has a single count. J is TRBJ2-1 and V is TRBV20-1; D remains unclear. Germline V gene sequence: CDR1 DFQATT, CDR2 SNEGSKA (reference sequence). The V gene lost 0 bases and the J gene lost 5 bases, with 8 bases spanning the gap. The length of the CDR3 is 13 residues. CDR3 in DNA: TGCAGTGCTAGAGATTCCCGAAACAATGAGCAGTTCTTC. As protein: CSARDSRNNEQFF.

In this sample, this clonotype turned up a few times. The V call is TRBV19, the J call TRBJ1-2, with a weak D call TRBD1 (6 bases). With 1 base removed from V and 9 bases from J, the gap between germline ends came to 18 bases. The CDR3 extends over 15 amino acids. The germline V gene encodes CDR1 LNHDA and CDR2 SQIVND (reference sequence). For the CDR3, the DNA is TGTGCCAGTAGTATAGCCCAGACCGAGGACAGCCGCTACACCTTC. Encoded protein: CASSIAQTEDSRYTF.

This chain connects TRBV7-3 to TRBJ2-6; a possible D gene is TRBD1 (5 bases). V was trimmed by 5 bases and J by 2 bases, leaving 10 bases between them. CDR1 is SGHTA and CDR2 is FQGTGA in the germline V gene. This CDR3 has 15 amino acids. The chain's CDR3 is CASSAQGTGANVLTF. The CDR3 region has the DNA TGTGCCAGCAGCGCGCAGGGTACTGGGGCCAACGTCCTGACTTTC.

The rearrangement joins TRBV20-1 to TRBJ1-1; the D is unclear. Germline V gene lookup returns CDR1 DFQATT and CDR2 SNEGSKA (reference sequence). The CDR3 length is 13 residues. V dropped 6 bases and J dropped 3 bases, with 14 bases sitting between them. CDR3 in amino acids: CSARAPSDTEAFF. CDR3 sequence (DNA): TGCAGTGCGAGGGCGCCCTCAGACACTGAAGCTTTCTTT.

The chain employs TRBV19 and TRBJ2-7; perhaps TRBD2 as D (6 bases). Between the trimmed V and J ends, which lost 3 bases and 2 bases, there was a span of 14 bases. The germline CDR1 and CDR2 sequences are LNHDA and SQIVND (reference sequence). The CDR3 runs 15 residues. CDR3 sequence reads: CASSIGGNNAYEQYF. CDR3 in DNA: TGTGCCAGTAGTATCGGCGGGAACAATGCCTACGAGCAGTACTTC.

The chain uses TRBV6-1 and TRBJ1-6, with unresolved D. Deletions cut 6 bases from V and 6 bases from J, with 15 bases between. Germline CDR1 and CDR2: MNHNS and SASEGT. CDR3 size: 15 residues. CDR3 DNA: TGTGCCAGCAGCCTCTCAACAGTCCGTAATTCACCCCTCCACTTT. Translation gives CASSLSTVRNSPLHF.

V is TRBV12-3 or TRBV12-4 and J is TRBJ1-6; D is uncertain. The CDR3 spans 13 residues. Between the trimmed V and J ends, which lost 5 bases and 10 bases, there was a span of 12 bases. The chain's CDR3 is CASSLILRSPLHF. The CDR3 region has the DNA TGTGCCAGCAGTCTCATTCTGAGGTCACCCCTCCACTTT.

The rearrangement links TRBV7-8 to TRBJ1-3; 8 bases fit TRBD1. Germline V gene sequence: CDR1 SGHVS, CDR2 FQNEAQ. This CDR3 region has 16 residues. With 5 bases clipped from V and 3 bases from J, the junction kept 9 bases outside the gene matches. The CDR3 protein is CASSLTDRGYGNTIYF. The CDR3 nucleotides read TGTGCCAGCAGCCTAACCGACAGGGGATATGGAAACACCATATATTTT.

The count of this clonotype is one. The chain recombines TRBV7-9 with TRBJ1-4; D perhaps matches TRBD1 (5 bases). Germline CDR1 SEHNR, CDR2 FQNEAQ (reference sequence). The CDR3 is 18 amino acids. Trimming cost V 6 bases and J 0 bases, with 20 bases left between them. DNA for the CDR3: TGTGCCAGCAGTTCCTCATTTGGGGGACGTGCAACTAATGAAAAACTGTTTTTT. Its translation: CASSSSFGGRATNEKLFF.

The chain uses TRBV6-4 and TRBJ2-3; TRBD2 aligns across 11 bases. Germline CDR1 MRHNA, CDR2 SNTAGT. The junction had 0 bases not matched to a gene; V was cut back by 3 bases and J by 1 base. The CDR3 loop spans 15 amino acids. The DNA for the CDR3 is TGTGCCAGCAGTGAGACTAGCGGGGGCACAGATACGCAGTATTTT. Its translation: CASSETSGGTDTQYF.

This chain uses TRBV9 with TRBJ2-7, with D perhaps assigned TRBD1 or TRBD2 (6 bases each). The germline V gene has CDR1 SGDLS and CDR2 YYNGEE. V was cut by 4 bases and J by 2 bases, with 19 bases left in between. The CDR3 consists of 16 residues. The CDR3 nucleotides read TGTGCCAGCAGCTCCCTTGGGGGGCTCGACCCCTACGAGCAGTACTTC. Amino acid sequence: CASSSLGGLDPYEQYF.

The rearrangement uses TRBV7-9 and TRBJ2-7; a possible D gene is TRBD1 (5 bases). The CDR3 is made up of 13 amino acids. Trimming took off 8 bases at V and 2 bases at J, with 13 bases between the two ends. CDR1 and CDR2 from the germline V gene are SEHNR and FQNEAQ (reference sequence). In DNA, the CDR3 is TGTGCCAGCTCACCGACAGAAGCCTACGAGCAGTACTTC. This gives the protein CASSPTEAYEQYF.

The rearrangement links TRBV2 to TRBJ1-1, with 10 bases lining up with TRBD1. The CDR3 loop spans 15 amino acids. V gave up 6 bases and J gave up 4 bases; unmatched junction bases: 8. The germline gives CDR1 SNHLY, CDR2 FYNNEI. In DNA form, the CDR3 reads TGTGCCAGCAGGGGGACAGGGGCCGCGGGCACTGAAGCTTTCTTT. It is translated as CASRGTGAAGTEAFF.

The chain couples TRBV12-3 or TRBV12-4 to TRBJ2-5, with 7 nucleotides matching TRBD1. This CDR3 contains 18 residues. With V trimmed by 1 base and J by 2 bases, 13 bases remained unmatched. CDR3 coding DNA: TGTGCCAGCAGTTTAGAGCCCCTCTTTACAGGGGTTCAAGAGACCCAGTACTTC. Protein product: CASSLEPLFTGVQETQYF.

This clonotype was found a few times. This rearrangement joins TRBV7-3 to TRBJ2-3; 8 bases are shared with TRBD2. Per the germline V gene, CDR1 is SGHTA and CDR2 is FQGTGA. The junction had 11 bases not matched to a gene; V was cut back by 5 bases and J by 4 bases. The CDR3 length is 16 residues. This CDR3 is CASSKNGGASADTQYF. DNA of the CDR3: TGTGCCAGCAGCAAAAACGGGGGGGCCTCGGCAGATACGCAGTATTTT. Full variable domain (rest looked up from reference TRBV7-3 and TRBJ2-3): GAGVSQTPSNKVTEKGKYVELRCDPISGHTALYWYRQSLGQGPEFLIYFQGTGAADDSGLPNDRFFAVRPEGSVSTLKIQRTERGDSAVYLCASSKNGGASADTQYFGPGTRLTVL.

This clonotype occurred a few times. The chain joins TRBV6-2 or TRBV6-3 to TRBJ1-2, with unresolved D. This CDR3 has 13 amino acids. Per the germline V gene, CDR1 is MNHEY and CDR2 is SVGEGT. The CDR3: CALRTEMRHGYTF. CDR3 bases: TGTGCACTCCGAACGGAGATGCGTCATGGCTACACCTTC.

This clonotype turned up a few times. The V gene is TRBV19, the J gene TRBJ2-6, with D perhaps TRBD2 (6 bases). CDR3 size: 16 residues. From germline, CDR1 is LNHDA and CDR2 SQIVND (reference sequence). V lost 7 bases and J lost 2, with 15 bases in between. CDR3 DNA: TGTGCCAGTACCCCTACGGGGGTAACTGGGGCCAACGTCCTGACTTTC. Protein sequence: CASTPTGVTGANVLTF.